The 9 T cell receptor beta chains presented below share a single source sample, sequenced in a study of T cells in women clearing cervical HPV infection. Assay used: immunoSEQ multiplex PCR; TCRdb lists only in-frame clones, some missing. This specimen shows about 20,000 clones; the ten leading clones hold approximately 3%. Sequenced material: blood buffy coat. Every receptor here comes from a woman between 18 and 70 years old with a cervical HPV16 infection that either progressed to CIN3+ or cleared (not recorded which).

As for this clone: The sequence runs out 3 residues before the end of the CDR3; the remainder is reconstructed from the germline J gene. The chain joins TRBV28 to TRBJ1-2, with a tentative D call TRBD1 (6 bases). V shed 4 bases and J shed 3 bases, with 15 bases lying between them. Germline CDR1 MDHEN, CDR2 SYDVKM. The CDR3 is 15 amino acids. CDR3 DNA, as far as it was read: TGTGCCAGCAGTTCCCCTCGGGGGGCGGACTATGGC. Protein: CASSSPRGADYG. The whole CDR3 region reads CASSSPRGADYGYTF.

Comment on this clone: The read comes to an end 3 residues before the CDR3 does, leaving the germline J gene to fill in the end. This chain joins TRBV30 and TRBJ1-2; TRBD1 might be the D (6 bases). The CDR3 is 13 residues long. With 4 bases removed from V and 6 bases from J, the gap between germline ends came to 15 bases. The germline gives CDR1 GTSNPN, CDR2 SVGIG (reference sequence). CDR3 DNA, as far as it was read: TGTGCCTGGACCCTGGGGGGGGGCGATGGC. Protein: CAWTLGGGDG. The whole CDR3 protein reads CAWTLGGGDGYTF. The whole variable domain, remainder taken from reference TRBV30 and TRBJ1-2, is SQTIHQWPATLVQPVGSPLSLECTVEGTSNPNLYWYRQAAGRGLQLLFYSVGIGQISSEVPQNLSASRPQDRQFILSSKKLLLSDSGFYLCAWTLGGGDGYTFGSGTRLTVV.

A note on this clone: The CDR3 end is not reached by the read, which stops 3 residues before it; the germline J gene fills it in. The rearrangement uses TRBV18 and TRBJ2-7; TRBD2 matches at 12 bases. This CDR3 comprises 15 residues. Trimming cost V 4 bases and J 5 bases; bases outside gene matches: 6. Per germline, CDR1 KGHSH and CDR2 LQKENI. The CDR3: CASSHGLAGRDEQYF. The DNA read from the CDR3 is TGTGCCAGCTCACACGGACTAGCGGGGAGGGACGAG.

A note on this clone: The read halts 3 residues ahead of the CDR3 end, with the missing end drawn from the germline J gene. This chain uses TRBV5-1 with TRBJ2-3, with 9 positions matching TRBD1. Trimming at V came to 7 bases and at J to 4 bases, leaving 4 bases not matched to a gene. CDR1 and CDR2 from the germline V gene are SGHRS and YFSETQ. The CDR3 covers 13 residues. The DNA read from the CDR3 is TGCGCCAGCGGAACAGGGGGCCCAGATACG. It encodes CASGTGGPDT. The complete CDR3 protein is CASGTGGPDTQYF.

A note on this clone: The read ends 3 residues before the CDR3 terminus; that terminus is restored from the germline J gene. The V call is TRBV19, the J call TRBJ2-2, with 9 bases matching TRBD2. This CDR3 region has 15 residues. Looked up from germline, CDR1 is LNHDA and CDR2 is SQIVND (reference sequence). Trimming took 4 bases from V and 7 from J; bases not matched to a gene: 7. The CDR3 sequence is CASSNRGGANGELFF. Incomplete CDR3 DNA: TGTGCCAGTAGTAATCGCGGGGGGGCGAACGGGGAG.

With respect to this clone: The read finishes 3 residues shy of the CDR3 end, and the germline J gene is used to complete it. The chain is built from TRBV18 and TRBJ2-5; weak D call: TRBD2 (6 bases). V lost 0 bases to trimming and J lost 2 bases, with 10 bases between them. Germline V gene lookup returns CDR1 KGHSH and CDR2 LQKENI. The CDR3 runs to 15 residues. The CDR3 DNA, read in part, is TGTGCCAGCTCACCACCGGGGGGTAAACAAGAGACC. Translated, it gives CASSPPGGKQET. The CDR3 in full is CASSPPGGKQETQYF.

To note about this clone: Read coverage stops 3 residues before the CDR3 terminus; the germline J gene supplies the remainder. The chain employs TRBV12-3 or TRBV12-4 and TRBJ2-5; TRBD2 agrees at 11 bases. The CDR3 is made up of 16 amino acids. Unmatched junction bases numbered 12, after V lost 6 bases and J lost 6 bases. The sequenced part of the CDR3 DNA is TGTGCCAGCAGCCTTAGCGGGGGGGCCAGCGGGAAGACC. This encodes CASSLSGGASGKT. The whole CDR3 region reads CASSLSGGASGKTQYF.

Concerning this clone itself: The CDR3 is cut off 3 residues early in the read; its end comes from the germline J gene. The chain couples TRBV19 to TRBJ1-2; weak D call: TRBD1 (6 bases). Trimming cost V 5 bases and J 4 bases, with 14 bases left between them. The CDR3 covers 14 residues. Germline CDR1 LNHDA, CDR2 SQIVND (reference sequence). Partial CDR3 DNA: TGTGCCAGTAGTTCACAGGGACCGAGCTATGGC. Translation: CASSSQGPSYG. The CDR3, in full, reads CASSSQGPSYGYTF.

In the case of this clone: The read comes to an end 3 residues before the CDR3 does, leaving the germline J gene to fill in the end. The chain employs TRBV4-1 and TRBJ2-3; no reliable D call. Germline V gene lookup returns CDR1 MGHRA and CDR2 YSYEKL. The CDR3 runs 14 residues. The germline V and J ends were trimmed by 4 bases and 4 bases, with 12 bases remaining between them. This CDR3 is CASSPIATPDTQYF. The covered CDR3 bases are TGCGCCAGCAGCCCAATAGCAACTCCAGATACG.